One sample yielded the 20 T cell receptor beta chains listed below, sequenced in a study of blood T cell repertoires in COVID-19 (dated by TCRdb to 2020 to 2021). Libraries were prepared through the immunoSEQ multiplex PCR assay. In its TCRdb copy, this immuneACCESS table keeps in-frame sequences only and misses some clones. Where compared with another copy, unresolved V genes explain less than half of these, and the others have no known cause. In all, the sample holds some 65,000 clones, and about 74% of those were seen once. The leading ten clones occupy 28% of the sample. Input material: peripheral blood. The receptors shown here come from an elderly woman with acute or convalescent COVID-19.

The chain links TRBV15 to TRBJ2-3; 8 bases fit TRBD1. The CDR3 runs 12 residues. The germline V gene encodes CDR1 LNHNV and CDR2 YYDKDF (reference sequence). Trimming at V came to 4 bases and at J to 10 bases, leaving 4 bases not matched to a gene. The CDR3, as DNA: TGTGCCACCAGCACCCGACAGGGGTCGCAGTATTTT. Its protein is CATSTRQGSQYF.

The table lists this clone with a few counts. The chain recombines TRBV6-5 with TRBJ2-2; maybe TRBD1 (6 bases). Germline V lookup: CDR1 MNHEY, CDR2 SVGAGI. The CDR3 extends over 13 amino acids. Trimming took 6 bases from V and 10 from J, leaving 15 bases between them. CDR3 nucleotides: TGTGCCAGCAGCGGAAGGACAGTTTCGGAGCTGTTTTTT. Translating gives CASSGRTVSELFF.

This clone was observed a few times. As DNA, the CDR3 is TGCGCCAGCAGCTTCCAAGGGGGCCGGGAAAAACTGTTTTTT. This sequence encodes CASSFQGGREKLFF. V gene TRBV5-1 combines with J gene TRBJ1-4, with TRBD1 matching over 7 bases. The germline V gene has CDR1 SGHRS and CDR2 YFSETQ. V was pared by 2 bases and J by 8 bases, with 6 bases of the junction left unmatched. The CDR3 contains 14 residues.

The chain has TRBV19 and TRBJ2-5, with 7 positions matching TRBD1. The V and J ends lost 3 bases and 2 bases, in that order; junction bases with no gene match: 6. Looked up from germline, CDR1 is LNHDA and CDR2 is SQIVND (reference sequence). The CDR3 is made up of 15 amino acids. CDR3 loop: CASSIVRGIQETQYF. The CDR3 nucleotides are TGTGCCAGTAGTATCGTCAGGGGGATTCAAGAGACCCAGTACTTC.

The chain employs TRBV5-1 and TRBJ2-1; TRBD2 aligns across 11 bases. Germline V gene data show CDR1 as SGHRS and CDR2 as YFSETQ. With 4 bases clipped from V and 8 bases from J, the junction kept 11 bases outside the gene matches. The CDR3 sequence is 16 residues long. This CDR3 is CASSLDTSGRGDEQFF. In DNA form, the CDR3 reads TGCGCCAGCAGCCTGGACACTAGCGGGAGAGGTGATGAGCAGTTCTTC. The full variable domain, its missing parts supplied by reference TRBV5-1 and TRBJ2-1, is KAGVTQTPRYLIKTRGQQVTLSCSPISGHRSVSWYQQTPGQGLQFLFEYFSETQRNKGNFPGRFSGRQFSNSRSEMNVSTLELGDSALYLCASSLDTSGRGDEQFFGPGTRLTVL.

The chain joins TRBV28 to TRBJ1-2; a possible D gene is TRBD1 (6 bases). In germline, CDR1 is MDHEN, CDR2 SYDVKM. Trimming removed 6 bases from V and 4 bases from J, with 12 bases in between. The CDR3 is 13 amino acids. This CDR3 is CASRFQGTYGYTF. CDR3 coding DNA: TGTGCCAGCAGATTTCAGGGGACCTATGGCTACACCTTC.

The chain joins TRBV7-6 to TRBJ1-3; weak D call: TRBD1 (6 bases). V was clipped by 5 bases and J by 0 bases, with 17 bases between them. Germline CDR1 and CDR2: SGHVS and FNYEAQ. The CDR3 has 17 amino acids. The CDR3 region is CASSPEQTGFSGNTIYF. As DNA, the CDR3 is TGTGCCAGCAGCCCCGAGCAGACAGGTTTCTCTGGAAACACCATATATTTT.

The rearrangement links TRBV9 to TRBJ1-6; possible D gene TRBD1, 6 bases. Between the trimmed V and J ends, which lost 4 bases and 8 bases, there was a span of 16 bases. The CDR3 sequence is 15 residues long. Germline V gene data show CDR1 as SGDLS and CDR2 as YYNGEE. CDR3 bases: TGTGCCAGCAGCCGTCGGGGGGCGCGAGATTCACCCCTCCACTTT. It codes for CASSRRGARDSPLHF.

The V gene is TRBV10-3, the J gene TRBJ2-5; D remains ambiguous. CDR1 and CDR2 (germline): ENHRY, SYGVKD. This CDR3 region has 13 residues. V was trimmed by 5 bases and J by 2 bases, leaving 9 bases between them. CDR3: CAISRNRQETQYF. The CDR3 DNA reads TGTGCCATCAGTAGGAACAGACAAGAGACCCAGTACTTC.

This rearrangement joins TRBV28 to TRBJ1-2, with D perhaps TRBD1 (5 bases). The V and J ends lost 2 bases and 5 bases respectively, with 6 bases between them. Germline V gene data show CDR1 as MDHEN and CDR2 as SYDVKM. CDR3 length: 12 amino acids. This CDR3 reads CASSLGGYGYTF. The DNA for the CDR3 is TGTGCCAGCAGTTTAGGGGGGTATGGCTACACCTTC.

The J gene is TRBJ2-1, the V gene TRBV29-1; 10 positions match TRBD2. This CDR3 region has 17 residues. Trimming cost V 7 bases and J 0 bases; bases outside gene matches: 12. Germline lookup yields CDR1 SQVTM and CDR2 ANQGSEA. The CDR3 loop is CSAATAGGPVSYNEQFF. The CDR3 DNA follows: TGCAGCGCCGCTACAGCGGGAGGGCCAGTCTCCTACAATGAGCAGTTCTTC.

This chain connects TRBV19 to TRBJ2-7; 7 nucleotides agree with TRBD1. Germline CDR1 and CDR2: LNHDA and SQIVND (reference sequence). J was trimmed by 1 base and V by 4 bases; bases with no gene match: 4. The CDR3 has 14 residues. CDR3 protein: CASSTKQGSYEQYF. The CDR3 nucleotides are TGTGCCAGTAGTACGAAACAGGGGTCCTACGAGCAGTACTTC.

The rearrangement joins TRBV11-2 to TRBJ2-7; D gene uncertain. V was trimmed by 5 bases and J by 3 bases, leaving 17 bases between them. The germline CDR1 and CDR2 sequences are SGHAT and FQNNGV. The CDR3 is 15 residues long. The CDR3 sequence is CASSALAVPFYEQYF. The CDR3 region has the DNA TGTGCCAGCAGCGCTCTGGCCGTGCCATTCTACGAGCAGTACTTC.

The CDR3 loop reads CASSDPGGTILDEQFF. In nucleotides, the CDR3 is TGTGCCAGCAGTGATCCGGGAGGGACCATTTTGGATGAGCAGTTCTTC. This chain joins TRBV2 and TRBJ2-1, with 8 bases lining up with TRBD2. V lost 3 bases, J lost 8 bases, and 12 bases stayed unmatched. This CDR3 contains 16 residues. Germline CDR1 is SNHLY and CDR2 is FYNNEI.

The chain combines TRBV7-2 with TRBJ1-5; no definite D call. V was shortened by 1 base and J by 3 bases, with 16 bases between the two germline ends. The germline gives CDR1 SGHTA, CDR2 FQGNSA. This CDR3 is 17 amino acids long. The CDR3 loop is CASSLGVGMTNNQPQHF. CDR3 sequence (DNA): TGTGCCAGCAGCTTAGGGGTTGGAATGACTAACAATCAGCCCCAGCATTTT.

The chain carries TRBV28 and TRBJ1-6, with a possible D match to TRBD1 (6 bases). Germline loops: CDR1 MDHEN, CDR2 SYDVKM. CDR3 length: 14 residues. Trimming took off 5 bases at V and 9 bases at J, with 14 bases between the two ends. CDR3 region: CASSPREGGSPLHF. In DNA, the CDR3 is TGTGCCAGCAGTCCGAGGGAGGGGGGTTCACCCCTCCACTTT.

This sequence joins TRBV12-3 or TRBV12-4 and TRBJ1-1, with D maybe TRBD1 (5 bases). The V end was cut by 4 bases, the J end by 6 bases, with 12 bases between. The CDR3 spans 13 residues. Here the CDR3 reads CASSSRGGSEAFF. The CDR3 bases are TGTGCCAGCAGTTCTCGGGGGGGTTCTGAAGCTTTCTTT.

The chain carries TRBV30 and TRBJ2-7, with a possible D match to TRBD1 (6 bases). The V gene lost 2 bases and the J gene lost 6 bases, with 14 bases spanning the gap. The CDR3 is made up of 13 amino acids. Germline V lookup: CDR1 GTSNPN, CDR2 SVGIG (reference sequence). The CDR3 nucleotides are TGTGCCTGGAGTCCGGGACAAACGGGCGAGCAGTACTTC. This gives the protein CAWSPGQTGEQYF.

Many counts were recorded for this clone. The chain has TRBV21-1 and TRBJ2-7; TRBD1 was called by the table and not checked on the DNA. TRBV21-1 corresponds to a pseudogene. CDR3 length: 15 residues. The CDR3 protein is CASSKAVRTNYEQYF. The CDR3 bases are TGTGCCAGCAGCAAAGCGGTCAGGACAAACTACGAGCAGTACTTC.

This clone was recorded once. V gene TRBV14 combines with J gene TRBJ2-1; 10 nucleotides match TRBD1. CDR1 SGHDN and CDR2 FVKESK come from the germline V gene. With 7 bases clipped from V and 3 bases from J, the junction kept 3 bases outside the gene matches. The length of the CDR3 is 14 residues. The CDR3 region has the DNA TGTGCCAGCACCGGACAGGGGGTCTACAATGAGCAGTTCTTC. Its translation: CASTGQGVYNEQFF.